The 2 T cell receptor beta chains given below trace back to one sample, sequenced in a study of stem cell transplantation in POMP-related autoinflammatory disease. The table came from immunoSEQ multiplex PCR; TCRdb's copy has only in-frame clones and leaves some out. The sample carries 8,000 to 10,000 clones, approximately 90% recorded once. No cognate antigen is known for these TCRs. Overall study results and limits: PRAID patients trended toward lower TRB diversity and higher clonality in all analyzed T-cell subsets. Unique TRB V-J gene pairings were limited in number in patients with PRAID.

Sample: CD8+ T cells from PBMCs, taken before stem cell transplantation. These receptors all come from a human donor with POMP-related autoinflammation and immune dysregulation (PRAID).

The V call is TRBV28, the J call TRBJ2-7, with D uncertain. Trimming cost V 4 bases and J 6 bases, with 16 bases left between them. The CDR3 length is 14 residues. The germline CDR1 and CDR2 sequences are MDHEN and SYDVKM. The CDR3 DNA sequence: TGTGCCAGCAGTTCCCCGAGTTCCCTGGTCGAGCAGTACTTC. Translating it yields CASSSPSSLVEQYF.

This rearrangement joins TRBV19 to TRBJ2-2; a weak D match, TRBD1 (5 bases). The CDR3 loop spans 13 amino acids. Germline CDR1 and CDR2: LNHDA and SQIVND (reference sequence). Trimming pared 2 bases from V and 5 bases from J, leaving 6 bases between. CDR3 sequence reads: CASSISGTGELFF. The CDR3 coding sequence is TGTGCCAGTAGTATATCAGGGACCGGGGAGCTGTTTTTT. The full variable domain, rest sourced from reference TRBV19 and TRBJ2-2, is DGGITQSPKYLFRKEGQNVTLSCEQNLNHDAMYWYRQDPGQGLRLIYYSQIVNDFQKGDIAEGYSVSREKKESFPLTVTSAQKNPTAFYLCASSISGTGELFFGEGSRLTVL.